These 25 T cell receptor beta chains were all obtained from the same sample, sequenced in a study of blood T cell repertoires in COVID-19. Some clones are missing from TCRdb's copy, which holds only in-frame ones; the method was immunoSEQ multiplex PCR. The data contain 190,000 or so clones, about 83% of them singletons. The source material was peripheral blood. The receptors shown here come from a woman in her late teens or twenties who had recovered from COVID-19.

The chain uses TRBV6-2 or TRBV6-3 and TRBJ2-7; tentatively, D is TRBD2 (5 bases). Trimming stripped 0 bases from V and 4 bases from J, with 16 bases between. CDR3 length: 16 amino acids. Germline values: CDR1 MNHEY, CDR2 SVGEGT. The CDR3 sequence is CASSYSPAGRGYEQYV. The CDR3 nucleotides are TGTGCCAGCAGTTACTCCCCCGCTGGGAGAGGGTACGAGCAGTACGTC.

Comments on this clone: An end of the junction does not agree with germline; a read error may underlie this. The rearrangement links TRBV7-7 to TRBJ2-2; 13 bases are shared with TRBD2. Germline CDR1 reads SSHAT; CDR2 reads FNYEAQ (reference sequence). The CDR3 consists of 15 residues. The DNA for the CDR3 is TGTGCTAGCAGCCCGACTAGCGGGAGGACCGGGGAGCTGTTTTTT. Translating it yields CASSPTSGRTGELFF.

The chain couples TRBV4-3 to TRBJ1-2, with 7 bases that match TRBD1. Germline loops: CDR1 LGHNA, CDR2 YSLEER. Losses at the gene ends were 4 bases for V and 6 bases for J; bases not matched to a gene: 5. This CDR3 has 13 amino acids. The CDR3 reads CASSRLTGDGYTF. The DNA for the CDR3 is TGCGCCAGCAGCCGCCTAACAGGGGATGGCTACACCTTC.

The rearrangement links TRBV7-4 to TRBJ2-7; TRBD1 agrees at 8 bases. Trimming cost V 2 bases and J 7 bases; bases outside gene matches: 7. In germline, CDR1 is SGHVT, CDR2 SQSDAQ. The CDR3 sequence is 14 residues long. The CDR3 sequence is CASSLQGAEGEQYF. The CDR3 region has the DNA TGTGCCAGCAGCTTACAGGGGGCCGAAGGGGAGCAGTACTTC.

V is TRBV5-1 and J is TRBJ2-3; D call uncertain. The CDR3 totals 13 residues. Between the trimmed V and J ends, which lost 5 bases and 0 bases, there was a span of 7 bases. Germline V gene sequence: CDR1 SGHRS, CDR2 YFSETQ. The CDR3 bases are TGCGCCAGCAGAATCCCTAGCACAGATACGCAGTATTTT. Encoded protein: CASRIPSTDTQYF.

This chain uses TRBV13 with TRBJ2-3; 7 bases agree with TRBD1. Germline V gene lookup returns CDR1 PRHDT and CDR2 FYEKMQ (reference sequence). The CDR3 covers 13 residues. J was trimmed by 0 bases and V by 6 bases; bases with no gene match: 0. The CDR3 DNA sequence: TGTGCCAGCAGGGGACAGAGCACAGATACGCAGTATTTT. Translated, it gives CASRGQSTDTQYF.

DNA for the CDR3: TGTGCCAGCAGTCGCCAGGGGTACACTGAAGCTTTCTTT. The encoded protein is CASSRQGYTEAFF. The V gene is TRBV6-5, the J gene TRBJ1-1; TRBD1 is a possible D gene (6 bases). Per germline, CDR1 MNHEY and CDR2 SVGAGI. Trimming shortened V by 5 bases and J by 3 bases, and 10 bases separated the two germline ends. There are 13 residues in the CDR3.

The chain has TRBV7-9 and TRBJ1-6; 8 nucleotides align to TRBD1. The CDR3 has 18 residues. Germline loops: CDR1 SEHNR, CDR2 FQNEAQ (reference sequence). V lost 3 bases, J lost 0 bases, and 7 bases stayed unmatched. Here the CDR3 DNA reads TGTGCCAGCAGCTTGCCCCCAGGGGGCAGCTCCTATAATTCACCCCTCCACTTT. Protein: CASSLPPGGSSYNSPLHF.

The V and J genes are TRBV18 and TRBJ2-7; the D gene is possibly TRBD2 (6 bases). CDR1 KGHSH and CDR2 LQKENI come from the germline V gene. This CDR3 is 14 amino acids long. Trimming stripped 4 bases from V and 7 bases from J, with 17 bases between. This chain's CDR3 is CASSLKQLAEEQYV. The CDR3 nucleotides are TGTGCCAGCTCACTTAAACAACTAGCAGAAGAGCAGTACGTC.

The J gene is TRBJ2-7, the V gene TRBV18, with 9 bases aligning to TRBD1. The length of the CDR3 is 14 residues. V dropped 6 bases and J dropped 3; count of bases not matched to a gene: 6. Germline V gene data show CDR1 as KGHSH and CDR2 as LQKENI. CDR3 DNA: TGTGCCAGCTCTCCGGGACAGGGTGTCTACGAGCAGTACTTC. Translation: CASSPGQGVYEQYF.

The chain has TRBV5-1 and TRBJ1-1, with D perhaps matching TRBD1 (5 bases). This CDR3 is built from 17 residues. The germline V and J ends were trimmed by 3 bases and 4 bases, with 22 bases remaining between them. Germline V gives CDR1 SGHRS, CDR2 YFSETQ. This chain's CDR3 is CASSYPRGGAEVTEAFF. The CDR3 DNA follows: TGCGCCAGCAGCTACCCTCGGGGAGGGGCCGAGGTCACTGAAGCTTTCTTT.

In nucleotides, the CDR3 is TGTGCCAGCAGTTCTCCGCGCTCTGGAAACACCATATATTTT. Its protein product is CASSSPRSGNTIYF. The genes are TRBV7-8 and TRBJ1-3, with D uncertain. CDR3 length: 14 amino acids. The V and J ends lost 6 bases and 0 bases respectively, with 9 bases between them. Germline CDR1 and CDR2: SGHVS and FQNEAQ.

The V call is TRBV3-1 (or the pseudogene TRBV3-2), the J call TRBJ1-1, with 9 nucleotides matching TRBD1. Germline values: CDR1 LGHDT, CDR2 YNNKEL (reference sequence). The CDR3 length is 14 residues. The V gene end was trimmed by 3 bases and the J gene end by 8 bases; junction bases not matched to a gene: 7. The CDR3 protein is CASSHKMTGGEAFF. CDR3 nucleotides: TGTGCCAGCAGCCATAAGATGACAGGGGGGGAAGCTTTCTTT.

In its sample, this clone was seen a few times. The genes are TRBV6-5 and TRBJ2-2; no clear D. This CDR3 contains 15 residues. The V gene's germline CDR1 is MNHEY and CDR2 SVGAGI. The V and J ends lost 2 bases and 5 bases respectively, with 12 bases between them. The CDR3 coding sequence is TGTGCCAGCAGTTACGTATCCAGGTGGACCGGGGAGCTGTTTTTT. Its protein product is CASSYVSRWTGELFF.

The chain is built from TRBV2 and TRBJ1-6; TRBD1 matches at 9 bases. This CDR3 has 14 amino acids. Per the germline V gene, CDR1 is SNHLY and CDR2 is FYNNEI. V was pared by 7 bases and J by 10 bases, with 8 bases of the junction left unmatched. DNA of the CDR3: TGTGCCAGCAATCCGGGACAGGGAAGGTCACCCCTCCACTTT. Its translation is CASNPGQGRSPLHF.

The J gene is TRBJ1-6, the V gene TRBV6-5; 8 positions agree with TRBD1. The CDR3 covers 14 residues. J was trimmed by 11 bases and V by 6 bases; bases with no gene match: 9. Germline assignment: CDR1 MNHEY and CDR2 SVGAGI. CDR3 nucleotides: TGTGCCAGCAGGGAGACAGGGGCCGGACCACCCCTCCACTTT. As protein: CASRETGAGPPLHF.

This clone has just one count. The chain carries TRBV13 and TRBJ2-7, with 10 bases aligning to TRBD2. Germline CDR1 is PRHDT and CDR2 is FYEKMQ (reference sequence). The V gene end was trimmed by 9 bases and the J gene end by 2 bases; junction bases not matched to a gene: 7. This CDR3 is built from 14 residues. CDR3 residues: CARLLAGIPYEQYV. The CDR3 DNA is TGTGCCAGACTACTAGCGGGAATCCCCTACGAGCAGTACGTC.

The V gene is TRBV7-3, the J gene TRBJ2-1; 9 positions match TRBD2. The CDR3 is 18 residues long. V lost 0 bases and J lost 1; bases outside the gene matches: 7. The germline gives CDR1 SGHTA, CDR2 FQGTGA. The chain's CDR3 is CASSLTPLAGVSYNEQFF. CDR3 sequence (DNA): TGTGCCAGCAGCTTAACCCCTTTAGCGGGAGTATCCTACAATGAGCAGTTCTTC.

The V call is TRBV7-8, the J call TRBJ1-5; 8 bases are shared with TRBD1. V shed 2 bases and J 5 bases; nucleotides not matched to a gene: 8. CDR1 and CDR2 (germline): SGHVS, FQNEAQ. This CDR3 has 16 residues. The CDR3 here is CASSLLRGQGDQPQHF. CDR3 nucleotides: TGTGCCAGCAGCTTATTGCGCGGACAGGGAGATCAGCCCCAGCATTTT.

The genes are TRBV2 and TRBJ1-1; 10 nucleotides agree with TRBD1. This CDR3 region has 15 residues. Germline V gives CDR1 SNHLY, CDR2 FYNNEI. V shed 4 bases and J 4 bases; nucleotides not matched to a gene: 6. CDR3 sequence (DNA): TGTGCCAGCAGTGCAAATGGACAGGGGGGCACTGAAGCTTTCTTT. Its translation is CASSANGQGGTEAFF.

The genes are TRBV19 and TRBJ2-3, with a tentative D call TRBD2 (5 bases). The germline V and J ends were trimmed by 3 bases and 4 bases, with 11 bases remaining between them. The germline CDR1 and CDR2 sequences are LNHDA and SQIVND (reference sequence). CDR3 size: 14 residues. The CDR3 loop is CASSIRGLSDTQYF. For the CDR3, the DNA is TGTGCCAGTAGTATTAGAGGGTTATCAGATACGCAGTATTTT.

The J gene is TRBJ1-2, the V gene TRBV2; D is unclear. The CDR3 loop spans 13 amino acids. Germline CDR1 reads SNHLY; CDR2 reads FYNNEI. V dropped 4 bases and J dropped 3 bases, with 9 bases sitting between them. As DNA, the CDR3 is TGTGCCAGCAGTGTTGGCAGTGACTATGGCTACACCTTC. Amino acid sequence: CASSVGSDYGYTF. Full variable domain (rest looked up from reference TRBV2 and TRBJ1-2): EPEVTQTPSHQVTQMGQEVILRCVPISNHLYFYWYRQILGQKVEFLVSFYNNEISEKSEIFDDQFSVERPDGSNFTLKIRSTKLEDSAMYFCASSVGSDYGYTFGSGTRLTVV.

This clone was detected a few times. The chain uses TRBV27 and TRBJ1-2, with D perhaps TRBD1 (5 bases). Looked up from germline, CDR1 is MNHEY and CDR2 is SMNVEV (reference sequence). CDR3 length: 11 residues. Deletions cut 4 bases from V and 7 bases from J, with 7 bases between. The CDR3 loop reads CASSSGGGYTF. CDR3 sequence (DNA): TGTGCCAGCAGTTCGGGGGGTGGCTACACCTTC.

This chain connects TRBV4-3 to TRBJ2-1; D not resolved. The CDR3 spans 14 residues. V was cut by 1 base and J by 2 bases, with 6 bases left in between. Germline CDR1 and CDR2: LGHNA and YSLEER. The DNA of the CDR3 is TGCGCCAGCAGCCAAGCGGGTGCCTACAATGAGCAGTTCTTC. This gives the protein CASSQAGAYNEQFF.

This clone was counted a single time. V and J are TRBV27 and TRBJ2-3, with D possibly TRBD1 on 5 matching bases. Between the trimmed V and J ends, which lost 8 bases and 2 bases, there was a span of 14 bases. Per germline, CDR1 MNHEY and CDR2 SMNVEV (reference sequence). The CDR3 covers 14 residues. The CDR3 sequence: CASRQRTNTDTQYF. CDR3 bases: TGTGCCAGCCGACAGAGGACGAACACAGATACGCAGTATTTT.